This T cell receptor beta chain emerged from a study of Ad26.COV2.S vaccination and SARS-CoV-2 variants. Background on the study: Donor was assigned to the Ad26.COV2.S arm of trial COV1001. Ad26.COV2.S shots went into the muscle once or twice, 56 days apart.

Study-wide findings and caveats: With respect to non-spike TCR breadth, vaccine and placebo recipients were similar.

On this clone: Its target is not known.

The protocol was immunoSEQ multiplex PCR, while the TCRdb copy is restricted to in-frame clones and leaves out a portion. The repertoire holds 380,000 or so clones, with around 89% as singletons. The germline V and J ends were trimmed by 7 bases and 2 bases, with 12 bases remaining between them. Per the germline V gene, CDR1 is LNHDA and CDR2 is SQIVND (reference sequence). This CDR3 comprises 15 residues. Documented treatment: around 19 received Ad26.COV2.S at low or high dose, single or two shots; a few received placebo; per-sample allocation not given. The samples date from day 63 after the first vaccine or placebo injection.

The source was peripheral blood, collected in a trial of Ad26.COV2.S vaccine versus placebo. This clonotype was sampled from a person between 18 and 59 years old who received the Ad26.COV2.S COVID-19 vaccine or a placebo. The chain couples TRBV19 to TRBJ2-6; TRBD1 is a possible D gene (5 bases). CDR3 sequence reads: CASTTRVAGANVLTF. DNA of the CDR3: TGTGCCAGTACCACCAGGGTTGCTGGGGCCAACGTCCTGACTTTC.